This TCR beta chain originates from a study of shared clonotypes between healthy human individuals. Broader study findings: An anticipated effect of sequencing depth on clonotype sharing among donors was recognized. The four-donor shared clonotypes exceeded non-shared clonotypes in generation probability, with non-shared ones scoring lower.

Using 200 ng DNA, some 30,000 T cell genomes, the sorted-subset replicate PCRs were run. Libraries were prepared by immunoSEQ multiplex PCR; TCRdb keeps only in-frame clonotypes and omits some of them. The data show more than 550,000 clones, about 90% seen once. Regarding this clone: As yet, its antigen is unknown.

CD45RO-negative cells were positively selected for CCR7, leaving out terminally differentiated effector memory CD45RA+ cells. The length of the CDR3 is 14 residues. Trimming removed 10 bases at V and 0 bases at J, with 16 bases between. Germline CDR1 reads SNHLY; CDR2 reads FYNNEI. The source of this sequence is a man aged 25-40 years in good health. The chain combines TRBV2 with TRBJ2-7; D might be TRBD2 (5 bases). The sequencing input was naive CD8+ T cells sorted from blood. CDR3 in amino acids: CANKHSGSSYEQYF. Here the CDR3 DNA reads TGTGCCAACAAACACAGCGGTAGCTCCTACGAGCAGTACTTC.